These 3 T cell receptor beta chains were sequenced from one sample in a study of T cells in localized non-small cell lung cancer. Generated by immunoSEQ multiplex PCR, the TCRdb table keeps only in-frame clones and is missing some. This repertoire shows 15,000 to 20,000 clones, around 80% found once; its top ten account for about 32%. Sequenced here: peripheral blood, sampled before any cancer treatment. These receptors were taken from a male donor older than 55 with stage III lung adenocarcinoma.

The chain uses TRBV27 and TRBJ2-3, with 7 bases fitting TRBD1. Germline V gene data show CDR1 as MNHEY and CDR2 as SMNVEV (reference sequence). The V and J ends lost 6 bases and 6 bases, in that order; junction bases with no gene match: 12. This CDR3 spans 15 amino acids. The CDR3 reads CASSLRGQGWDTQYF. The CDR3 DNA reads TGTGCCAGCAGCCTAAGGGGGCAGGGGTGGGATACGCAGTATTTT.

CDR3: CAWSVLLLNTGELFF. In nucleotides, the CDR3 is TGTGCCTGGAGTGTACTTCTTCTGAACACCGGGGAGCTGTTTTTT. The genes are TRBV30 and TRBJ2-2; D gene uncertain. V lost 0 bases and J lost 1, with 9 bases in between. The CDR3 runs 15 residues. CDR1 and CDR2 (germline): GTSNPN, SVGIG (reference sequence).

The CDR3 coding sequence is TGTGCCAGCAGTTTAGGGACAGGCACTAATTCACCCCTCCACTTT. Translating it yields CASSLGTGTNSPLHF. The chain recombines TRBV27 with TRBJ1-6; 8 bases agree with TRBD1. V dropped 2 bases and J dropped 6; count of bases not matched to a gene: 3. CDR3 length equals 15 residues. Germline CDR1 is MNHEY and CDR2 is SMNVEV (reference sequence).